This TCR beta chain was observed in a study of human T cells and chemical hapten exposure. Study-level information: Small discrepancies in pooled library volume mainly accounted for the varying TCR yields per sample.

Study results and caveats: DPC sensitization produced no change in TCRs with frequency above 1 in 1000.

Ten or more counts support this clonotype. What it recognizes is unknown. The CDR3 is made up of 19 amino acids. CDR1 SGHTA and CDR2 FQGTGA come from the germline V gene. J lost 5 bases, V lost 5 bases, and 18 bases had no gene match. Single cDNA molecules in the library carried unique molecular identifiers attached during preparation. As originally analysed: Samples held a median of roughly 100,000 TCRs, range roughly 23,224–750,000. In TCRdb, the RACE reads were re-called with MiXCR into one record per CDR3 protein. These V and J calls derive from TCRdb rather than the authors' analysis. The data show about 65,000 distinct CDR3 sequences, with about 6% seen just once and 3.4% held by the top ten. The time point is: healthy volunteer bleed at 6 weeks. It was unfractionated whole blood from which total RNA was extracted.

V usage is TRBV7-3 and J usage is TRBJ2-5; 12 positions agree with TRBD2. The specimen was whole blood. This receptor was taken from a female donor in good health. Some clones in this sample may be carry-over from other donors' samples. CDR3 DNA: TGTGCCAGCAGCCGAAAATACAAGTTACTAGCGGGAGGTTTTGAGACCCAGTACTTC. It is translated as CASSRKYKLLAGGFETQYF.